These 30 T cell receptor beta chains were sequenced from one sample in a study of type 1 regulatory T cells. One entry per CDR3 protein results from TCRdb running MiXCR on the reads. The sample records 75,000 to 100,000 distinct CDR3 sequences, roughly 28% being singletons. The material sequenced was CD4+ T cells, either the whole sample or a sorted fraction (not recorded which). Receptors were obtained from a human donor in good health.

The rearrangement uses TRBV12-3 or TRBV12-4 and TRBJ2-7; 11 nucleotides line up with TRBD2. The CDR3 has 16 amino acids. Trimming removed 4 bases from V and 3 bases from J; junction bases left unmatched: 8. The CDR3 region is CASSSGLAGMGYEQYF. As DNA, the CDR3 is TGTGCCAGCAGTTCTGGACTAGCGGGCATGGGCTACGAGCAGTACTTC.

In its sample, this clonotype was seen a few times. The chain uses TRBV20-1 and TRBJ1-5; D is perhaps TRBD1 (5 bases). V was pared by 6 bases and J by 5 bases, with 17 bases between. The germline CDR1 and CDR2 sequences are DFQATT and SNEGSKA (reference sequence). This CDR3 region has 14 residues. CDR3 coding DNA: TGCAGTGCACCCGTGGGGGGTGTACATCAGCCCCAGCATTTT. It yields the protein CSAPVGGVHQPQHF.

The chain employs TRBV19 and TRBJ2-5; D is unclear. V lost 5 bases, J lost 0 bases, and 10 bases lay in between. The CDR3 length is 14 residues. Germline CDR1 reads LNHDA; CDR2 reads SQIVND (reference sequence). The CDR3 bases are TGTGCCAGTAGTGAACAGACCAACCAAGAGACCCAGTACTTC. Residues: CASSEQTNQETQYF.

About this clonotype itself: At one end, the junction sequence differs from germline, possibly due to a read error. The chain recombines TRBV14 with TRBJ2-7, with D perhaps matching TRBD1 or TRBD2 (6 bases each). The CDR3 is 12 amino acids. Looked up from germline, CDR1 is SGHDN and CDR2 is FVKESK. The CDR3 region is CASSPRDGGCSF. The CDR3 region has the DNA TGTGCCAGCAGCCCACGGGACGGGGGCTGTTCGTTC.

This clonotype was seen only a few times. The CDR3 here is CASSATGGGNQPQHF. The DNA of the CDR3 is TGTGCCAGCAGCGCGACAGGGGGAGGAAATCAGCCCCAGCATTTT. The chain links TRBV7-9 to TRBJ1-5; 9 bases are a match to TRBD1. Trimming took 5 bases from V and 4 from J; bases not matched to a gene: 6. In germline, CDR1 is SEHNR, CDR2 FQNEAQ (reference sequence). The CDR3 runs to 15 residues. The whole variable domain, filled in from reference TRBV7-9 and TRBJ1-5, reads DTGVSQNPRHKITKRGQNVTFRCDPISEHNRLYWYRQTLGQGPEFLTYFQNEAQLEKSRLLSDRFSAERPKGSFSTLEIQRTEQGDSAMYLCASSATGGGNQPQHFGDGTRLSIL.

This clonotype was counted only a few times. This chain links TRBV18 with TRBJ2-7, with 8 nucleotides matching TRBD2. The CDR3 has 15 amino acids. Germline assignment: CDR1 KGHSH and CDR2 LQKENI. Germline trimming cut 1 base from V and 1 base from J; bases unmatched to any gene: 3. The CDR3 coding sequence is TGTGCCAGCTCACCACTAGCGGGGAAGTCCTACGAGCAGTACTTC. The encoded protein is CASSPLAGKSYEQYF.

The genes are TRBV27 and TRBJ2-7, with no clear D. The germline CDR1 and CDR2 sequences are MNHEY and SMNVEV (reference sequence). The length of the CDR3 is 16 residues. V was clipped by 4 bases and J by 1 base, with 17 bases between them. This CDR3 is CASSSPLSIPSYEQYF. The CDR3 DNA follows: TGTGCCAGCAGTTCCCCCCTGAGTATTCCATCCTACGAGCAGTACTTC.

This clonotype was counted a few times. The gene calls are TRBV29-1 and TRBJ2-3; TRBD2 aligns across 7 bases. Germline V lookup: CDR1 SQVTM, CDR2 ANQGSEA. J was trimmed by 2 bases and V by 4 bases; bases with no gene match: 3. The CDR3 has 13 amino acids. CDR3 bases: TGCAGCGTTGGGGGAGGGCCCACAGATACGCAGTATTTT. Its translation is CSVGGGPTDTQYF.

This sequence joins TRBV29-1 and TRBJ1-1; tentatively, D is TRBD1 (5 bases). CDR3 length: 13 amino acids. Germline V CDR1 and CDR2: SQVTM, ANQGSEA. The V gene lost 3 bases and the J gene lost 4 bases, with 12 bases spanning the gap. DNA of the CDR3: TGCAGCGTTGAGAAACAGGAGGGCACTGAAGCTTTCTTT. Protein sequence: CSVEKQEGTEAFF.

A few counts support this clonotype. V gene TRBV11-2 combines with J gene TRBJ2-1; no firm D call. Germline loops: CDR1 SGHAT, CDR2 FQNNGV. Trimming took off 0 bases at V and 9 bases at J, with 3 bases between the two ends. The CDR3 loop spans 11 amino acids. The CDR3 DNA sequence: TGTGCCAGCAGCTTAGAGGTTGAGCAGTTCTTC. It encodes CASSLEVEQFF.

The chain couples TRBV29-1 to TRBJ2-7, with D perhaps matching TRBD2 (6 bases). The germline V and J ends were trimmed by 8 bases and 6 bases, with 26 bases remaining between them. Germline V gene lookup returns CDR1 SQVTM and CDR2 ANQGSEA. This CDR3 comprises 15 residues. The CDR3 here is CSIVPVGGGSIEQYF. The CDR3 DNA follows: TGCAGCATCGTTCCGGTGGGTGGGGGGTCAATCGAGCAGTACTTC.

Concerning this clonotype itself: Germline and junction disagree at one end, which may indicate a read error. The chain links TRBV4-1 to TRBJ2-2, with 11 positions matching TRBD2. The CDR3 covers 17 residues. Germline V gives CDR1 MGHRA, CDR2 YSYEKL. This CDR3 reads CASSPRLAGLGTRELFF. Here the CDR3 DNA reads TGCGCCAGCAGCCCCAGACTAGCGGGATTGGGCACCCGGGAGCTGTTTTTT.

This clonotype appeared a few times. The chain carries TRBV20-1 and TRBJ2-1; 9 positions agree with TRBD1. Unmatched junction bases numbered 5, after V lost 1 base and J lost 4 bases. Looked up from germline, CDR1 is DFQATT and CDR2 is SNEGSKA (reference sequence). CDR3 length: 15 residues. The CDR3 sequence: CSARAVDRGYNEQFF. For the CDR3, the DNA is TGCAGTGCTAGAGCGGTGGACAGGGGATACAATGAGCAGTTCTTC.

This clonotype was recorded a few times. V and J are TRBV3-1 and TRBJ2-1; 10 bases line up with TRBD1. CDR1 and CDR2 from the germline V gene are LGHDT and YNNKEL (reference sequence). V dropped 4 bases and J dropped 8; count of bases not matched to a gene: 20. The CDR3 loop spans 19 amino acids. CDR3: CASSLFGTGASGMIYEQFF. In DNA form, the CDR3 reads TGTGCCAGCAGCCTATTCGGGACAGGGGCCAGCGGGATGATCTATGAGCAGTTCTTC.

Remarks on this clonotype: An end of the junction does not agree with germline; a read error may underlie this. The rearrangement joins TRBV6-2 or TRBV6-3 to TRBJ1-5; 7 bases align to TRBD1. This CDR3 has 14 amino acids. Germline assignment: CDR1 MNHEY and CDR2 SVGEGT. The CDR3: CASSYPGGNQPQHF. The CDR3 DNA reads as TGTGCCAGCAGTTATCCAGGGGGGAATCAACCCCAGCATTTT.

The J gene is TRBJ2-3, the V gene TRBV7-2, with 7 bases fitting TRBD2. This CDR3 spans 13 amino acids. The junction had 10 bases not matched to a gene; V was cut back by 2 bases and J by 14 bases. Germline V gene sequence: CDR1 SGHTA, CDR2 FQGNSA. The CDR3 bases are TGTGCCAGCAGCTTATCTCAGCGGGATAAAATGTATTTT. Its protein is CASSLSQRDKMYF.

This clonotype has only a few counts. This chain links TRBV19 with TRBJ2-1; TRBD2 agrees at 11 bases. V shed 5 bases, J shed 10 bases, and the junction held 10 bases outside the gene matches. The germline V gene has CDR1 LNHDA and CDR2 SQIVND (reference sequence). This CDR3 region has 15 residues. CDR3 region: CASSPTSGRLEEQFF. As DNA, the CDR3 is TGTGCCAGTAGTCCAACTAGCGGGAGACTGGAAGAGCAGTTCTTC.

The chain combines TRBV19 with TRBJ2-4; no firm D call. Per germline, CDR1 LNHDA and CDR2 SQIVND (reference sequence). V was pared by 7 bases and J by 0 bases, with 25 bases between. The CDR3 has 19 amino acids. The CDR3 DNA reads as TGTGCCAGTACCCCCAAACTACAGATTAGTGGGTTAGCCAAAAACATTCAGTACTTC. Translation gives CASTPKLQISGLAKNIQYF.

The V gene is TRBV19, the J gene TRBJ1-1; possibly TRBD1 for D (5 bases). Germline V gene sequence: CDR1 LNHDA, CDR2 SQIVND (reference sequence). V was shortened by 8 bases and J by 4 bases, with 17 bases between the two germline ends. The CDR3 has 14 amino acids. The CDR3 bases are TGTGCCAGTCTACCCGGGGGTCTGGGCACTGAAGCTTTCTTT. Its protein is CASLPGGLGTEAFF. The whole variable domain, remainder taken from reference TRBV19 and TRBJ1-1, is DGGITQSPKYLFRKEGQNVTLSCEQNLNHDAMYWYRQDPGQGLRLIYYSQIVNDFQKGDIAEGYSVSREKKESFPLTVTSAQKNPTAFYLCASLPGGLGTEAFFGQGTRLTVV.

Many counts were recorded for this clonotype. J is TRBJ1-5 and V is TRBV20-1; D might be TRBD1 (5 bases). Germline lookup yields CDR1 DFQATT and CDR2 SNEGSKA (reference sequence). Trimming took off 3 bases at V and 5 bases at J, with 8 bases between the two ends. The CDR3 covers 12 residues. Written as DNA, the CDR3 is TGCAGTGCTAGTGGGGGGGATCAGCCCCAGCATTTT. The encoded protein is CSASGGDQPQHF.

The V call is TRBV5-1, the J call TRBJ1-4; a weak D match, TRBD1 (6 bases). This CDR3 region has 15 residues. Germline CDR1 and CDR2: SGHRS and YFSETQ. V lost 0 bases and J lost 8, with 14 bases in between. The CDR3 DNA reads as TGCGCCAGCAGCTTGGTGGGGGCGTATGGGGAAAAACTGTTTTTT. It codes for CASSLVGAYGEKLFF. Based on the CDR3 plus reference TRBV5-1 and TRBJ1-4, the full variable domain is KAGVTQTPRYLIKTRGQQVTLSCSPISGHRSVSWYQQTPGQGLQFLFEYFSETQRNKGNFPGRFSGRQFSNSRSEMNVSTLELGDSALYLCASSLVGAYGEKLFFGSGTQLSVL.

The table lists this clonotype with a few counts. The chain links TRBV4-2 to TRBJ2-2, with 13 bases aligning to TRBD2. This CDR3 has 19 residues. Germline CDR1 reads LGHNA; CDR2 reads YNFKEQ. V lost 0 bases to trimming and J lost 7 bases; unmatched junction nucleotides: 11. The CDR3 nucleotides read TGTGCCAGCAGCCAAGACCTACTAGCGGGAGGGCCTGGGGTCGGGGAGCTGTTTTTT. Translation: CASSQDLLAGGPGVGELFF.

This clonotype was seen a few times. The chain is built from TRBV4-1 and TRBJ2-1; 12 bases line up with TRBD2. Germline-derived CDR1 and CDR2 are MGHRA and YSYEKL. Trimming removed 3 bases from V and 10 bases from J; junction bases left unmatched: 16. This CDR3 has 18 residues. CDR3 nucleotide sequence: TGCGCCAGCAGCCAGGATCCGGGACTAGCGGGTAGTCAGGGAGAGCAGTTCTTC. Amino acid sequence: CASSQDPGLAGSQGEQFF.

The chain couples TRBV6-5 to TRBJ1-1; the match to TRBD1 covers 9 bases. J lost 1 base, V lost 2 bases, and 5 bases had no gene match. CDR1 and CDR2 (germline): MNHEY, SVGAGI. The CDR3 covers 16 residues. The CDR3 loop is CASSYTGQGKNTEAFF. The DNA for the CDR3 is TGTGCCAGCAGTTACACCGGACAGGGGAAGAACACTGAAGCTTTCTTT.

The gene calls are TRBV28 and TRBJ1-4, with TRBD1 matching 8 bases. The CDR3 length is 16 residues. V lost 4 bases, J lost 6 bases, and 10 bases stayed unmatched. CDR1 MDHEN and CDR2 SYDVKM come from the germline V gene. The DNA of the CDR3 is TGTGCCAGCAGTTACCGCGGACAGGGTCTAGATGAAAAACTGTTTTTT. Amino acids: CASSYRGQGLDEKLFF.

This clonotype appeared a few times. The chain uses TRBV7-8 and TRBJ2-1; TRBD2 matches 9 bases. This CDR3 is 16 amino acids long. CDR1 SGHVS and CDR2 FQNEAQ come from the germline V gene. V shed 3 bases, J shed 2 bases, and the junction held 5 bases outside the gene matches. CDR3: CASSFLPSGAYNEQFF. The CDR3 DNA reads as TGTGCCAGCAGCTTCCTCCCTAGCGGGGCCTACAATGAGCAGTTCTTC.

There are a few counts of this clonotype. The genes are TRBV5-5 and TRBJ2-7, with 10 bases lining up with TRBD2. J gave up 3 bases and V 4 bases, and 4 bases lay outside the gene matches. CDR3 length: 14 residues. The germline V gene encodes CDR1 SGHKS and CDR2 YYEKEE (reference sequence). The CDR3 region is CASSAGLAVYEQYF. CDR3 nucleotide sequence: TGTGCCAGCAGCGCAGGACTAGCGGTCTACGAGCAGTACTTC.

The chain uses TRBV6-1 and TRBJ2-2; 12 bases are shared with TRBD2. The germline CDR1 and CDR2 sequences are MNHNS and SASEGT. CDR3 size: 15 residues. V lost 4 bases, J lost 5 bases, and 2 bases stayed unmatched. The CDR3 here is CASSASGRGTGELFF. CDR3 nucleotide sequence: TGTGCCAGCAGTGCTAGCGGGAGGGGGACCGGGGAGCTGTTTTTT.

The chain recombines TRBV30 with TRBJ1-4, with 10 positions matching TRBD1. V lost 0 bases and J lost 7; bases outside the gene matches: 5. The CDR3 totals 15 residues. In germline, CDR1 is GTSNPN, CDR2 SVGIG (reference sequence). The CDR3 nucleotides are TGTGCCTGGAGTGTACCTTGGGACAGGGGTGAAAAACTGTTTTTT. Amino acid sequence: CAWSVPWDRGEKLFF.

This clonotype showed up just a few times. A junction boundary mismatches the germline segment, possibly from a read error. J is TRBJ2-1 and V is TRBV6-1, with D perhaps matching TRBD2 (6 bases). The germline V gene encodes CDR1 MNHNS and CDR2 SASEGT. CDR3 length equals 13 residues. This chain's CDR3 is CASTKGEASERFF. In DNA form, the CDR3 reads TGTGCCAGCACCAAAGGGGAGGCTAGCGAGCGGTTCTTC.